Listed here are 24 T cell receptor beta chains from one sample, sequenced in a study of cytomegalovirus exposure and HLA in healthy donors. TCRdb's table, derived via immunoSEQ multiplex PCR, lists solely in-frame clones and lacks some. Counted here are 90,000 to 150,000 clones, more than 75% occurring once; the ten biggest clones make up about 6%. The sequenced material came from PBMCs. The receptors come from a woman aged 18-29 years in good health and CMV-seropositive.

V usage is TRBV21-1 and J usage is TRBJ2-2; whether TRBD2, the table's D call, matches the DNA was not checked. TRBV21-1 is a documented pseudogene. The CDR3 runs to 18 residues. CDR3 amino acids: CASSKNPLAGVSTGELFF. CDR3 coding DNA: TGTGCCAGCAGCAAAAATCCCCTAGCGGGAGTTAGCACCGGGGAGCTGTTTTTT.

The chain couples TRBV6-5 to TRBJ2-7, with D unclear. The CDR3 runs 12 residues. Germline V CDR1 and CDR2: MNHEY, SVGAGI. V was trimmed by 4 bases and J by 3 bases, leaving 7 bases between them. Here the CDR3 DNA reads TGTGCCAGCAGTTTAGAGAACTACGAGCAGTACTTC. Protein product: CASSLENYEQYF.

The rearrangement links TRBV19 to TRBJ1-2; perhaps TRBD1 as D (6 bases). The V end lost 7 bases, the J end lost 0 bases, and 9 bases lay between the germline ends. This CDR3 is 13 amino acids long. Germline V gene sequence: CDR1 LNHDA, CDR2 SQIVND (reference sequence). CDR3 amino acids: CASTDRANYGYTF. Here the CDR3 DNA reads TGTGCCAGTACGGACAGAGCTAACTATGGCTACACCTTC.

The J gene is TRBJ1-1, the V gene TRBV29-1; D unclear. Germline CDR1 SQVTM, CDR2 ANQGSEA. The CDR3 is 13 amino acids. V lost 3 bases to trimming and J lost 4 bases, with 12 bases between them. CDR3 bases: TGCAGCGTTGATGAGGAGGGTCCCACTGAAGCTTTCTTT. Translated: CSVDEEGPTEAFF. Combining the CDR3 with reference TRBV29-1 and TRBJ1-1 gives the whole variable domain SAVISQKPSRDICQRGTSLTIQCQVDSQVTMMFWYRQQPGQSLTLIATANQGSEATYESGFVIDKFPISRPNLTFSTLTVSNMSPEDSSIYLCSVDEEGPTEAFFGQGTRLTVV.

On this clone itself: Relative to the germline gene, one junction end is altered; a read error may explain this. The gene calls are TRBV7-7 and TRBJ2-1; no firm D call. This CDR3 is built from 15 residues. The germline gives CDR1 SSHAT, CDR2 FNYEAQ (reference sequence). The CDR3 DNA sequence: TGTGCTAGCAGCTTGAGTGTTTTGTCCGCCAATGAGCAGTTCTTC. It specifies CASSLSVLSANEQFF. Full variable domain (missing parts from reference TRBV7-7 and TRBJ2-1): GAGVSQSPRYKVTKRGQDVTLRCDPISSHATLYWYQQALGQGPEFLTYFNYEAQPDKSGLPSDRFSAERPEGSISTLTIQRTEQRDSAMYRCASSLSVLSANEQFFGPGTRLTVL.

The chain employs TRBV4-1 and TRBJ2-2; 8 nucleotides line up with TRBD1. Trimming cost V 4 bases and J 2 bases; bases outside gene matches: 3. The CDR3 covers 15 residues. Per germline, CDR1 MGHRA and CDR2 YSYEKL. DNA of the CDR3: TGCGCCAGCAGCCCCCAGGGGGCTAACACCGGGGAGCTGTTTTTT. Translated, it gives CASSPQGANTGELFF.

This chain links TRBV18 with TRBJ1-1; 7 nucleotides align to TRBD1. Trimming cost V 3 bases and J 0 bases; bases outside gene matches: 13. Per germline, CDR1 KGHSH and CDR2 LQKENI. The CDR3 loop spans 18 amino acids. CDR3 sequence (DNA): TGTGCCAGCTCACCCCGAACGGGACAGACCTCGATGAACACTGAAGCTTTCTTT. This encodes CASSPRTGQTSMNTEAFF.

This clone showed up just once. The chain employs TRBV19 and TRBJ2-4; 8 bases line up with TRBD2. Germline V CDR1 and CDR2: LNHDA, SQIVND (reference sequence). Unmatched junction bases numbered 15, after V lost 5 bases and J lost 0 bases. The CDR3 is 19 amino acids. The CDR3: CASSVRQEQRGLAKNIQYF. In DNA, the CDR3 is TGTGCCAGTAGTGTAAGACAGGAACAGCGGGGGCTAGCCAAAAACATTCAGTACTTC.

V and J are TRBV5-4 and TRBJ2-7; possible D gene TRBD2, 6 bases. The CDR3 is 15 residues long. Germline V gene sequence: CDR1 SGHNT, CDR2 YYREEE (reference sequence). V was cut by 4 bases and J by 0 bases, with 14 bases left in between. Written as DNA, the CDR3 is TGTGCCAGCAGCCCGCCCGGGACTCTCTCCTACGAGCAGTACTTC. Translating it yields CASSPPGTLSYEQYF.

This clone was observed once. The chain recombines TRBV13 with TRBJ1-4, with a possible D match to TRBD1 (5 bases). Trimming removed 4 bases at V and 4 bases at J, with 16 bases between. The CDR3 is 16 residues long. Germline values: CDR1 PRHDT, CDR2 FYEKMQ (reference sequence). The CDR3 region has the DNA TGTGCCAGCAGCTCAGCAGGACGGGGGAATAATGAAAAACTGTTTTTT. Amino acids: CASSSAGRGNNEKLFF.

V and J are TRBV13 and TRBJ2-7; the match to TRBD2 covers 14 bases. Germline V lookup: CDR1 PRHDT, CDR2 FYEKMQ (reference sequence). The CDR3 loop spans 18 amino acids. With 6 bases clipped from V and 1 base from J, the junction kept 11 bases outside the gene matches. The chain's CDR3 is CASSSRAGTSGRSYEQYF. The CDR3 coding sequence is TGTGCCAGCAGTTCTCGAGCCGGGACTAGCGGGAGATCCTACGAGCAGTACTTC.

V gene TRBV12-5 combines with J gene TRBJ1-5; tentative D call: TRBD1 (5 bases). Germline V lookup: CDR1 LGHNT, CDR2 FRNRAP. V was shortened by 7 bases and J by 5 bases, with 18 bases between the two germline ends. The CDR3 runs to 15 residues. CDR3 coding DNA: TGTGCTAGTGCCCCGAACGGGGGGTTTTATCAGCCCCAGCATTTT. Encoded protein: CASAPNGGFYQPQHF.

V is TRBV2 and J is TRBJ1-2, with D uncertain. Germline V gene sequence: CDR1 SNHLY, CDR2 FYNNEI. Trimming removed 0 bases at V and 2 bases at J, with 4 bases between. This CDR3 region has 13 residues. CDR3 DNA: TGTGCCAGCAGTGAAGCCGAGAACTATGGCTACACCTTC. This codes for CASSEAENYGYTF.

The chain carries TRBV5-6 and TRBJ1-1, with D unclear. V lost 5 bases and J lost 5, with 13 bases in between. The germline V gene encodes CDR1 SGHDT and CDR2 YYEEEE. This CDR3 region has 13 residues. The CDR3 bases are TGTGCCAGCAGTCCTGTTTCGGAGACTGAAGCTTTCTTT. This codes for CASSPVSETEAFF.

The chain employs TRBV5-1 and TRBJ2-7; 9 positions match TRBD2. V lost 0 bases, J lost 2 bases, and 3 bases stayed unmatched. The V gene's germline CDR1 is SGHRS and CDR2 YFSETQ. The length of the CDR3 is 15 residues. The CDR3 DNA follows: TGCGCCAGCAGCTTGGGGGCGGGAGGGCCCTACGAGCAGTACTTC. Its protein is CASSLGAGGPYEQYF.

The rearrangement links TRBV19 to TRBJ1-5; no reliable D call. Trimming shortened V by 7 bases and J by 2 bases, and 18 bases separated the two germline ends. The germline CDR1 and CDR2 sequences are LNHDA and SQIVND (reference sequence). The length of the CDR3 is 16 residues. CDR3 sequence reads: CASTPQKGDGNQPQHF. CDR3 bases: TGTGCCAGTACCCCGCAAAAGGGAGACGGCAATCAGCCCCAGCATTTT.

This clone was detected once. CDR3 nucleotides: TGTGCCAGTAGCCGACAGGGCCGGGACTATGGCTACACCTTC. This translates into CASSRQGRDYGYTF. V usage is TRBV19 and J usage is TRBJ1-2, with TRBD1 matching 7 bases. CDR3 size: 14 residues. The V segment lost 6 bases and the J segment 3 bases; nucleotides outside the gene matches: 7. Germline V lookup: CDR1 LNHDA, CDR2 SQIVND (reference sequence).

V gene TRBV5-6 combines with J gene TRBJ1-1; D is unresolved. Between the trimmed V and J ends, which lost 1 base and 2 bases, there was a span of 9 bases. This CDR3 is 14 amino acids long. Germline V gene sequence: CDR1 SGHDT, CDR2 YYEEEE. The CDR3 coding sequence is TGTGCCAGCAGCTTGTCAGGCAGAAACACTGAAGCTTTCTTT. Its protein product is CASSLSGRNTEAFF.

The gene calls are TRBV18 and TRBJ2-3, with D perhaps matching TRBD2 (5 bases). Germline CDR1 and CDR2: KGHSH and LQKENI. The CDR3 is 16 amino acids. V was pared by 3 bases and J by 4 bases, with 17 bases between. The CDR3 bases are TGTGCCAGCTCACCGTTCTTTAGCGAGGTTTCAGATACGCAGTATTTT. Amino acid sequence: CASSPFFSEVSDTQYF.

The CDR3 DNA follows: TGTGCCAGCAGCTTGAGCGGAACAAAAAATGAAAAACTGTTTTTT. It yields the protein CASSLSGTKNEKLFF. V gene TRBV5-8 combines with J gene TRBJ1-4; D remains ambiguous. With 1 base removed from V and 5 bases from J, the gap between germline ends came to 12 bases. The germline V gene has CDR1 SGHTS and CDR2 YDEGEE. This CDR3 has 15 residues.

For this clone: The junction does not match germline at one end; this may be a read error. The chain links TRBV15 to TRBJ1-2; D ambiguous. This CDR3 contains 12 residues. Germline CDR1 LNHNV, CDR2 YYDKDF (reference sequence). CDR3 coding DNA: TGTGCCACCAGCAGAGATGGCCGGGCTGGGAGCTTC. Encoded protein: CATSRDGRAGSF.

The chain employs TRBV14 and TRBJ2-1; D is unresolved. Between the trimmed V and J ends, which lost 4 bases and 0 bases, there was a span of 10 bases. Germline V CDR1 and CDR2: SGHDN, FVKESK. The CDR3 is made up of 15 amino acids. The CDR3 reads CASSLLVGSYNEQFF. The CDR3 region has the DNA TGTGCCAGCAGCCTTCTAGTTGGCTCCTACAATGAGCAGTTCTTC.

V is TRBV5-1 and J is TRBJ2-5; 7 nucleotides match TRBD1. The CDR3 contains 15 residues. V dropped 1 base and J dropped 2; count of bases not matched to a gene: 5. CDR1 SGHRS and CDR2 YFSETQ come from the germline V gene. The CDR3 here is CASSLSADRQETQYF. In nucleotides, the CDR3 is TGCGCCAGCAGCTTGTCGGCGGACAGGCAAGAGACCCAGTACTTC.

This chain joins TRBV5-4 and TRBJ2-5, with D maybe TRBD2 (7 bases). V was pared by 5 bases and J by 5 bases, with 22 bases between. The CDR3 runs 16 residues. Per the germline V gene, CDR1 is SGHNT and CDR2 is YYREEE (reference sequence). The CDR3 protein is CASSLKGRGLGETQYF. DNA for the CDR3: TGTGCCAGCAGTCTCAAGGGGCGGGGGCTGGGGGAGACCCAGTACTTC.